These 15 T cell receptor beta chains were sequenced from one sample in a study of cytomegalovirus exposure and HLA in healthy donors. Primers included in the PCR were 60 Vbeta and 13 Jbeta primers. Data came from immunoSEQ multiplex PCR; TCRdb stores just in-frame clones and leaves some out. The sample holds 50,000 to 55,000 clones, approximately 85% seen once. Material for sequencing was PBMCs. These TCRs come from a boy aged 5-17 years in good health and CMV-seropositive.

This clone has just a few counts. The gene calls are TRBV6-5 and TRBJ2-7; possibly TRBD1 for D (6 bases). V shed 6 bases and J shed 5 bases, with 14 bases lying between them. The CDR3 length is 13 residues. From germline, CDR1 is MNHEY and CDR2 SVGAGI. The CDR3 reads CASSRSDSDEQYF. Here the CDR3 DNA reads TGTGCCAGCAGCAGATCGGACAGTGACGAGCAGTACTTC.

The V call is TRBV5-1, the J call TRBJ2-1; 12 bases line up with TRBD2. Losses at the gene ends were 6 bases for V and 4 bases for J; bases not matched to a gene: 8. Germline CDR1 reads SGHRS; CDR2 reads YFSETQ. CDR3 length: 16 residues. The CDR3 DNA reads as TGCGCCAGCAAAACTAGCGGGGGGCTCCTTTACAATGAGCAGTTCTTC. Its protein product is CASKTSGGLLYNEQFF.

The rearrangement joins TRBV14 to TRBJ1-1; D ambiguous. V was shortened by 4 bases and J by 4 bases, with 10 bases between the two germline ends. CDR1 SGHDN and CDR2 FVKESK come from the germline V gene. The CDR3 runs to 13 residues. The CDR3 DNA follows: TGTGCCAGCAGCCTCGGTCTCGGCACTGAAGCTTTCTTT. Translated, it gives CASSLGLGTEAFF.

The CDR3 sequence: CASSGGNNEQFF. The DNA of the CDR3 is TGTGCCAGTAGCGGGGGAAACAATGAGCAGTTCTTC. The gene calls are TRBV19 and TRBJ2-1; tentatively, D is TRBD2 (6 bases). V was cut by 6 bases and J by 5 bases, with 8 bases left in between. The CDR3 is made up of 12 amino acids. CDR1 is LNHDA, CDR2 SQIVND, per germline (reference sequence).

J is TRBJ2-1 and V is TRBV4-1; weak D call: TRBD2 (6 bases). Between the trimmed V and J ends, which lost 0 bases and 8 bases, there was a span of 11 bases. This CDR3 is 14 amino acids long. CDR1 and CDR2 from the germline V gene are MGHRA and YSYEKL. The CDR3 reads CASSQESTGDEQFF. CDR3 in DNA: TGCGCCAGCAGCCAAGAGTCTACGGGGGATGAGCAGTTCTTC.

V is TRBV7-9 and J is TRBJ2-1; TRBD2 aligns across 8 bases. From germline, CDR1 is SEHNR and CDR2 FQNEAQ (reference sequence). The J segment lost 7 bases and the V segment lost 8 bases, leaving 4 bases of the junction unmatched. CDR3 size: 12 residues. CDR3 residues: CASAGGRNEQFF. CDR3 DNA: TGTGCCAGCGCGGGGGGACGGAATGAGCAGTTCTTC. Filled out from reference TRBV7-9 and TRBJ2-1, the complete variable domain reads DTGVSQNPRHKITKRGQNVTFRCDPISEHNRLYWYRQTLGQGPEFLTYFQNEAQLEKSRLLSDRFSAERPKGSFSTLEIQRTEQGDSAMYLCASAGGRNEQFFGPGTRLTVL.

The rearrangement uses TRBV6-1 and TRBJ1-5, with a possible D match to TRBD1 (5 bases). Germline CDR1 and CDR2: MNHNS and SASEGT. The CDR3 consists of 14 residues. V was cut by 10 bases and J by 0 bases, with 13 bases left in between. The CDR3: CATRGGDSNQPQHF. As DNA, the CDR3 is TGTGCCACCCGTGGGGGGGATAGCAATCAGCCCCAGCATTTT.

The rearrangement links TRBV15 to TRBJ2-5, with a tentative D call TRBD1 (5 bases). The last part of the DNA fits TRBJ2-7 better; the J call may be wrong. CDR1 and CDR2 (germline): LNHNV, YYDKDF (reference sequence). The CDR3 has 15 residues. The CDR3, as DNA: TGTGCCACCAGCCTCTCACAGGATCCTACCTACGAGCAGTACTTC. It yields the protein CATSLSQDPTYEQYF.

This rearrangement joins TRBV5-1 to TRBJ2-1; a weak D match, TRBD2 (6 bases). The germline V gene has CDR1 SGHRS and CDR2 YFSETQ. The CDR3 sequence is 15 residues long. Trimming removed 4 bases at V and 6 bases at J, with 17 bases between. This CDR3 is CASSEGTTRGNEQFF. The CDR3 region has the DNA TGCGCCAGCAGCGAGGGGACGACGCGGGGCAATGAGCAGTTCTTC. Full variable domain (remainder filled in from reference TRBV5-1 and TRBJ2-1): KAGVTQTPRYLIKTRGQQVTLSCSPISGHRSVSWYQQTPGQGLQFLFEYFSETQRNKGNFPGRFSGRQFSNSRSEMNVSTLELGDSALYLCASSEGTTRGNEQFFGPGTRLTVL.

The chain employs TRBV29-1 and TRBJ2-3; 7 positions agree with TRBD1. Germline values: CDR1 SQVTM, CDR2 ANQGSEA. V shed 6 bases and J 3 bases; nucleotides not matched to a gene: 12. The CDR3 sequence is 15 residues long. The CDR3 DNA sequence: TGCAGCGTCGACGGGGCGACAGGGAGAACAGATACGCAGTATTTT. The encoded protein is CSVDGATGRTDTQYF.

This clone was recorded once. This chain links TRBV19 with TRBJ1-4; D remains ambiguous. The germline V gene encodes CDR1 LNHDA and CDR2 SQIVND (reference sequence). The CDR3 is 15 residues long. The V and J ends lost 6 bases and 0 bases respectively, with 11 bases between them. CDR3 region: CASRSGRATNEKLFF. The CDR3 DNA reads as TGTGCCAGTAGGTCGGGGAGGGCAACTAATGAAAAACTGTTTTTT.

CDR3 coding DNA: TGTGCCAGCCGATTAAGGGGGGGGCCGTTTAGTTCACCCCTCCACTTT. It specifies CASRLRGGPFSSPLHF. The chain links TRBV14 to TRBJ1-6; a weak D match, TRBD1 (6 bases). Germline-derived CDR1 and CDR2 are SGHDN and FVKESK. With 8 bases removed from V and 9 bases from J, the gap between germline ends came to 23 bases. This CDR3 has 16 amino acids. Supplemented by reference TRBV14 and TRBJ1-6, the full variable domain reads EAGVTQFPSHSVIEKGQTVTLRCDPISGHDNLYWYRRVMGKEIKFLLHFVKESKQDESGMPNNRFLAERTGGTYSTLKVQPAELEDSGVYFCASRLRGGPFSSPLHFGNGTRLTVT.

The chain links TRBV6-5 to TRBJ1-2, with D uncertain. Trimming cost V 7 bases and J 4 bases, with 13 bases left between them. This CDR3 spans 13 amino acids. Germline values: CDR1 MNHEY, CDR2 SVGAGI. As DNA, the CDR3 is TGTGCCAGCACGGAGAGTAACCTCTATGGCTACACCTTC. It is translated as CASTESNLYGYTF.

The chain couples TRBV19 to TRBJ2-5; possible D gene TRBD2, 6 bases. Gene TRBJ2-7 matches the end of the DNA better, so the J call may be wrong. Per the germline V gene, CDR1 is LNHDA and CDR2 is SQIVND (reference sequence). The CDR3 loop spans 13 amino acids. CDR3 coding DNA: TGTGCCAGTACCGCCGGGGGAACCTACGAGCAGTACTTC. Translated, it gives CASTAGGTYEQYF.

CDR3 loop: CASTWDRVNYGYTF. The CDR3 region has the DNA TGTGCCAGCACCTGGGACAGGGTAAACTATGGCTACACCTTC. This rearrangement joins TRBV6-1 to TRBJ1-2; the match to TRBD1 covers 9 bases. This CDR3 region has 14 residues. With 7 bases clipped from V and 2 bases from J, the junction kept 5 bases outside the gene matches. Germline lookup yields CDR1 MNHNS and CDR2 SASEGT.